The text below deals with one TCR beta chain. Profiling of TCR beta VDJ combinations and CDR3 sequences used genomic DNA as template. TCRdb analysed the reads with MiXCR anew, one entry per CDR3 protein. This repertoire shows hundreds of thousands of distinct CDR3 sequences, 65% to 80% found once; its top ten account for 3% to 4.5%. The source of the sample is a study of CD8+CD57+ T cells in acquired aplastic anemia. Germline V gives CDR1 ENHRY, CDR2 SYGVKD. The trim removed 10 bases at V and 5 bases at J, leaving 7 bases unmatched. This CDR3 spans 13 amino acids. This TCR was sampled from a human donor in good health, serving as a control. What was sequenced was sorted CD4+, CD8+, or CD8+CD57+ T cells (not recorded which) from PBMCs. This sequence joins TRBV10-3 and TRBJ2-3; 9 nucleotides align to TRBD1. The CDR3 sequence: CASHGTGRDTQYF. In DNA form, the CDR3 reads TGTGCCAGCCATGGGACAGGGAGAGATACGCAGTATTTT.